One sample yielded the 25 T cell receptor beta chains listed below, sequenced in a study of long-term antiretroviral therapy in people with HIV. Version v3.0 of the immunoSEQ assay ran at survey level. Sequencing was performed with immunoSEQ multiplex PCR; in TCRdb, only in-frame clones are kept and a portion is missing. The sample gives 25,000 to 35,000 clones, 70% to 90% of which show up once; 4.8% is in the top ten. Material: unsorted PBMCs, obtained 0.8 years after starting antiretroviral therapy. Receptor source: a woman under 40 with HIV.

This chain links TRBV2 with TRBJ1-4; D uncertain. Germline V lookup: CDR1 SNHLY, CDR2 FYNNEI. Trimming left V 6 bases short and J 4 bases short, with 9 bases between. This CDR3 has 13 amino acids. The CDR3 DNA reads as TGTGCCAGCAGGAGGGAGTATAATGAAAAACTGTTTTTT. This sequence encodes CASRREYNEKLFF.

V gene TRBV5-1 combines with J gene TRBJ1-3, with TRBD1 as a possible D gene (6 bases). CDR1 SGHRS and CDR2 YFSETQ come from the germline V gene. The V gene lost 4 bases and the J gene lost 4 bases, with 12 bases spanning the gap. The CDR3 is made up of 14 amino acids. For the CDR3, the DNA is TGCGCCAGCAGCGGGGGCCTCCTCGGAAACACCATATATTTT. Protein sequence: CASSGGLLGNTIYF.

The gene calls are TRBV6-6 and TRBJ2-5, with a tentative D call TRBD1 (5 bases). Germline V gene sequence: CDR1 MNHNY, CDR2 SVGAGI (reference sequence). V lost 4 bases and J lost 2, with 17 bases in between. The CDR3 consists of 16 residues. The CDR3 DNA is TGTGCCAGCAGTTCGTTGACTGCGACAGAACAAGAGACCCAGTACTTC. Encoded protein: CASSSLTATEQETQYF.

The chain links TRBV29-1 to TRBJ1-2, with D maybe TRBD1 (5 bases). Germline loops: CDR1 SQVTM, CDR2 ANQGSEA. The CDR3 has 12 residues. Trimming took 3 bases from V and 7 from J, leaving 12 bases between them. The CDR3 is CSVDGQGIGYTF. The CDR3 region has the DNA TGCAGCGTTGACGGCCAGGGAATTGGCTACACCTTC.

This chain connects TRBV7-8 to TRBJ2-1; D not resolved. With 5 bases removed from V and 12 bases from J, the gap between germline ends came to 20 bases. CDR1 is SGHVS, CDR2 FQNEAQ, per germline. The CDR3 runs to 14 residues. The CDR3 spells CASSATGGSRLQFF. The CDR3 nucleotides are TGTGCCAGCAGCGCAACCGGTGGTAGCAGGTTGCAGTTCTTC.

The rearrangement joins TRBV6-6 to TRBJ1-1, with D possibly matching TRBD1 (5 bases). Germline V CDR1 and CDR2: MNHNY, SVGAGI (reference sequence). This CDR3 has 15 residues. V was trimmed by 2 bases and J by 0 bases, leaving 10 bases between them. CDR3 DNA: TGTGCCAGCAGTTACCCTCCAGGGATGAACACTGAAGCTTTCTTT. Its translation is CASSYPPGMNTEAFF.

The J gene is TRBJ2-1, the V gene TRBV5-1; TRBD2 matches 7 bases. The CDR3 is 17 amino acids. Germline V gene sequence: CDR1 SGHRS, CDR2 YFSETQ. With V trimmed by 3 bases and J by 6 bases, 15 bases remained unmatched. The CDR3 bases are TGCGCCAGCAGCTCGGGAGGTGGTCCCCTACTCTCCAATGAGCAGTTCTTC. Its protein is CASSSGGGPLLSNEQFF.

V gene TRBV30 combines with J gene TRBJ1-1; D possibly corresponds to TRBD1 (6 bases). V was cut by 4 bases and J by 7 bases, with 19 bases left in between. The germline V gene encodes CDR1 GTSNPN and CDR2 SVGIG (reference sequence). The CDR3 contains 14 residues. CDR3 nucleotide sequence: TGTGCCTGGACCCCATGGGGGGCGGGTGATGAAGCTTTCTTT. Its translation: CAWTPWGAGDEAFF.

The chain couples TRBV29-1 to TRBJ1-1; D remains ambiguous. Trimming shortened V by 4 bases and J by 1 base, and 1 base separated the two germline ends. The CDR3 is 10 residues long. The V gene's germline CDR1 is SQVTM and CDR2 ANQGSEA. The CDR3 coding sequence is TGCAGCGTTGGGAACACTGAAGCTTTCTTT. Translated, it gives CSVGNTEAFF. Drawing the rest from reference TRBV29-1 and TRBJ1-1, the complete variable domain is SAVISQKPSRDICQRGTSLTIQCQVDSQVTMMFWYRQQPGQSLTLIATANQGSEATYESGFVIDKFPISRPNLTFSTLTVSNMSPEDSSIYLCSVGNTEAFFGQGTRLTVV.

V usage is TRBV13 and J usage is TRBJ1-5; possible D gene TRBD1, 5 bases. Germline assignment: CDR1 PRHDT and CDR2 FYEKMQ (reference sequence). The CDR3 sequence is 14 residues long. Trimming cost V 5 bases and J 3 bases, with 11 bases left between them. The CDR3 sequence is CASSRGRINQPQHF. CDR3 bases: TGTGCCAGCAGCCGGGGACGGATCAATCAGCCCCAGCATTTT.

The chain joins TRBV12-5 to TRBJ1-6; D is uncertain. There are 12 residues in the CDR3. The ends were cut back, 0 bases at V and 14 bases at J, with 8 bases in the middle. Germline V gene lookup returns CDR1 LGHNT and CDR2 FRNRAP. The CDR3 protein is CASGLVARTLHF. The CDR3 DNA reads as TGTGCTAGTGGTTTGGTAGCTAGGACCCTCCACTTT.

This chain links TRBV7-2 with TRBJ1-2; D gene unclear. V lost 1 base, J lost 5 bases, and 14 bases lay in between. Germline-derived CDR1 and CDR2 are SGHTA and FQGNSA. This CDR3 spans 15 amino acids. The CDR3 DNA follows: TGTGCCAGCAGCTTAGGGGCAGGACCGCCTTATGGCTACACCTTC. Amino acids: CASSLGAGPPYGYTF.

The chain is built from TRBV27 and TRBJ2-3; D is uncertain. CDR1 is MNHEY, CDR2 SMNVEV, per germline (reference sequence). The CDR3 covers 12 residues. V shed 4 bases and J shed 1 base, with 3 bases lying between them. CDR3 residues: CASSYGTDTQYF. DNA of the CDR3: TGTGCCAGCAGTTACGGCACAGATACGCAGTATTTT.

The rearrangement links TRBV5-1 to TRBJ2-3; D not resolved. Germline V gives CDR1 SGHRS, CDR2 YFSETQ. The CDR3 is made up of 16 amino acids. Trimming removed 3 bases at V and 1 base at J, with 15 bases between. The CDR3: CASSSPPNGRTDTQYF. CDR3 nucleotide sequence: TGCGCCAGCAGCTCCCCCCCGAACGGACGCACAGATACGCAGTATTTT. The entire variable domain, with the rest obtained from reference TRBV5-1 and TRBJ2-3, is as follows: KAGVTQTPRYLIKTRGQQVTLSCSPISGHRSVSWYQQTPGQGLQFLFEYFSETQRNKGNFPGRFSGRQFSNSRSEMNVSTLELGDSALYLCASSSPPNGRTDTQYFGPGTRLTVL.

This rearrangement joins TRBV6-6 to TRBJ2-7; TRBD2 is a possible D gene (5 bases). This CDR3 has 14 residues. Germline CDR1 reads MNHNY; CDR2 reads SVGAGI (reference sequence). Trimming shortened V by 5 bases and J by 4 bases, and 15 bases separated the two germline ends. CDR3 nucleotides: TGTGCCAGCAGTGGACTCGGACGGTGGTACGAGCAGTACTTC. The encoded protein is CASSGLGRWYEQYF.

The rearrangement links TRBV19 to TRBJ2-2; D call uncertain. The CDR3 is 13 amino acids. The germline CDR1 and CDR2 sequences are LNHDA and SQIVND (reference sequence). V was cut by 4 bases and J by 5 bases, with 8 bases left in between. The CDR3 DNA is TGTGCCAGTAGTAGGGTTTCTACCGGGGAGCTGTTTTTT. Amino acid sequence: CASSRVSTGELFF.

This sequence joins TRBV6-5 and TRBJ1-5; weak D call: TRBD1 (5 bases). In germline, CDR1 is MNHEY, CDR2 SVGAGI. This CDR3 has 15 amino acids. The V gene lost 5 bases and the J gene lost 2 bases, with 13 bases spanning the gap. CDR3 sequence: CASSQGPSRNQPQHF. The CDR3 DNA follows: TGTGCCAGCAGTCAGGGTCCCAGTCGCAATCAGCCCCAGCATTTT.

DNA for the CDR3: TGTGCCAGCAGCCGTAGAAGATCCCTGTTCCAAGAGACCCAGTACTTC. Translating gives CASSRRRSLFQETQYF. The V call is TRBV14, the J call TRBJ2-5; D uncertain. Germline CDR1 reads SGHDN; CDR2 reads FVKESK. The CDR3 length is 16 residues. V lost 4 bases and J lost 1, with 16 bases in between.

Written as DNA, the CDR3 is TGTGCCAGCAGCGTAGGGCTCAAGAACACTGAAGCTTTCTTT. This translates into CASSVGLKNTEAFF. V and J are TRBV9 and TRBJ1-1; no clear D. V lost 0 bases to trimming and J lost 1 base, with 7 bases between them. Germline V gene sequence: CDR1 SGDLS, CDR2 YYNGEE. The CDR3 has 14 amino acids.

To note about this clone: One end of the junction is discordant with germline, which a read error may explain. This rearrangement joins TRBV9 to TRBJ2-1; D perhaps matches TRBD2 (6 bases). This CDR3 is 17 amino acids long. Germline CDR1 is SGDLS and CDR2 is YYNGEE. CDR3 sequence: CASSPEISGFSNNEQFF. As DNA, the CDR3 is TGTGCCAGCAGCCCGGAAATTAGCGGCTTCTCCAACAATGAGCAGTTCTTC.

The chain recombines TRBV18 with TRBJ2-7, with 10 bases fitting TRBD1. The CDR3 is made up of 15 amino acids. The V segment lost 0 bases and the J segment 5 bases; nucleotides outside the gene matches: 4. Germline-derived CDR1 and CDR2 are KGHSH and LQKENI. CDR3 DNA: TGTGCCAGCTCACCACCGGGACAGGGGATCCACGAGCAGTACTTC. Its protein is CASSPPGQGIHEQYF. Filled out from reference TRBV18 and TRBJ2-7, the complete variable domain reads NAGVMQNPRHLVRRRGQEARLRCSPMKGHSHVYWYRQLPEEGLKFMVYLQKENIIDESGMPKERFSAEFPKEGPSILRIQQVVRGDSAAYFCASSPPGQGIHEQYFGPGTRLTVT.

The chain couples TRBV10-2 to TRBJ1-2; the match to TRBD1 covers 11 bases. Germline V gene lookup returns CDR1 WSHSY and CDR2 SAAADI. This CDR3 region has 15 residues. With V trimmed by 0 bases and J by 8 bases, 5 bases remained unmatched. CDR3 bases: TGCGCCAGCAGTGAGTCAGGACAGGGGGCCTCAGGCTACACCTTC. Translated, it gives CASSESGQGASGYTF.

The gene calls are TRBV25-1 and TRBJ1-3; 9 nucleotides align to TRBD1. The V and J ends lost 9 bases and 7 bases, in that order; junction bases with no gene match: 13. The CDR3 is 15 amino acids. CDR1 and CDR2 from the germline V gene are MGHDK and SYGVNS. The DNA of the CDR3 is TGTGCCAGTTGGTCTGGACAGGGGATCGGGAACACCATATATTTT. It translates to CASWSGQGIGNTIYF. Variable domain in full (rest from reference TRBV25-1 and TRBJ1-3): EADIYQTPRYLVIGTGKKITLECSQTMGHDKMYWYQQDPGMELHLIHYSYGVNSTEKGDLSSESTVSRIRTEHFPLTLESARPSHTSQYLCASWSGQGIGNTIYFGEGSWLTVV.

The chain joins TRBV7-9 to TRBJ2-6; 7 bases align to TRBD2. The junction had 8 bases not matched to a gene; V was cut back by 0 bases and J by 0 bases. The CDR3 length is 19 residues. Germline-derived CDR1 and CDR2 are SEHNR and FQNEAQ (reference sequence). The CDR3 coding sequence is TGTGCCAGCAGCTTAGCGCGGGGGACTGGGACCTCTGGGGCCAACGTCCTGACTTTC. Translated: CASSLARGTGTSGANVLTF.

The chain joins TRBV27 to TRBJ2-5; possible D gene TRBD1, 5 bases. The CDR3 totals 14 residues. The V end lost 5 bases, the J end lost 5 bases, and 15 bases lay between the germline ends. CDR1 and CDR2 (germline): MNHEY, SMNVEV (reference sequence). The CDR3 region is CASSPPGFLETQYF. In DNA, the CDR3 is TGTGCCAGCAGTCCCCCAGGGTTTCTTGAGACCCAGTACTTC.